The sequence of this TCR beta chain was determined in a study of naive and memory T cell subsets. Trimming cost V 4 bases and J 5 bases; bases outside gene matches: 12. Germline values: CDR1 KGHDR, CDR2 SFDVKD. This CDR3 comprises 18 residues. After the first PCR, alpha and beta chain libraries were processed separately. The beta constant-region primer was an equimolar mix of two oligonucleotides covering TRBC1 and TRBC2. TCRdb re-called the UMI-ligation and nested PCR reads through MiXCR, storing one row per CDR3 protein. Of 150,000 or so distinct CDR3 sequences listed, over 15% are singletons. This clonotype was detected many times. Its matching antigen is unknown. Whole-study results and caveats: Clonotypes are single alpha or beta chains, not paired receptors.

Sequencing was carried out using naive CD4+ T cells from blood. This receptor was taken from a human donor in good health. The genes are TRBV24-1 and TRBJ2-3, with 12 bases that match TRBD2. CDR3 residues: CATSDSSGRARLEDTQYF. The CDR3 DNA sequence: TGTGCCACCAGTGACTCTAGCGGGAGGGCCCGGTTGGAAGATACGCAGTATTTT.